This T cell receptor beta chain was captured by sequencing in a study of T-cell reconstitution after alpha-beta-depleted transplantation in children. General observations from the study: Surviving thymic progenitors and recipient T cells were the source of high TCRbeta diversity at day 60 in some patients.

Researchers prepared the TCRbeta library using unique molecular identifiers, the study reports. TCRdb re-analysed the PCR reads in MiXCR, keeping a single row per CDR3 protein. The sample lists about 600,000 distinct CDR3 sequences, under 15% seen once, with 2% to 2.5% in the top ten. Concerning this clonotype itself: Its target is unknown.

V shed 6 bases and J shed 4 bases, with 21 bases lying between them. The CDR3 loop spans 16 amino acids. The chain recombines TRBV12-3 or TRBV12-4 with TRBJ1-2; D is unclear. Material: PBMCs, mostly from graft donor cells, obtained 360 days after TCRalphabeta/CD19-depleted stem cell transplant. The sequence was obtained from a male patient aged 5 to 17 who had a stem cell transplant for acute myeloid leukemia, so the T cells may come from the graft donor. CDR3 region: CASRPNGRPTSYGYTF. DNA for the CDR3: TGTGCCAGCAGACCTAACGGGAGACCTACGAGCTATGGCTACACCTTC.